This T cell receptor beta chain was sequenced during a study of regulatory T cells in long-lasting Graves disease. The wider study: Graves' patients (newly diagnosed) had been on antithyroid drugs under 3 months.

Regarding this clonotype: Its matching antigen is unknown.

Broader study findings: Possibly, accuracy suffered from the small sample size. Persistent Graves' cases showed lower TCR diversity than newly diagnosed cases.

Indicated time point: newly diagnosed GD, antithyroid drugs for less than 3 months. After RNA was extracted from PBMCs, the TCR library was made from it. In each case, Graves' disease was diagnosed per American Thyroid Association guidelines. CDR3-region Arm-PCR and iRepertoire HTBI primers produced the TCR beta libraries. MiXCR, run by TCRdb on the multiplex PCR reads, gives a single entry per CDR3 protein. Of about 520,000 distinct CDR3 sequences in the sample, 9.5% to 15% were seen once. Separately, the same data were catalogued under a study of T cells in Graves' hyperthyroidism and ophthalmopathy.

The specimen comprised peripheral blood mononuclear cells (PBMCs), sampled at new diagnosis, from a patient treated with antithyroid drugs. The clonotype originates from a woman aged 30 to 39 with Graves disease.

CDR3 in DNA: TGTGCCAGCAGTTTACCCTCCCAGTACACCTACGAGCAGTACTTC. Residues: CASSLPSQYTYEQYF. The rearrangement uses TRBV12-3 or TRBV12-4 and TRBJ2-7; D not certain. The CDR3 covers 15 residues. V lost 2 bases and J 2 bases, leaving 13 bases between the germline ends.